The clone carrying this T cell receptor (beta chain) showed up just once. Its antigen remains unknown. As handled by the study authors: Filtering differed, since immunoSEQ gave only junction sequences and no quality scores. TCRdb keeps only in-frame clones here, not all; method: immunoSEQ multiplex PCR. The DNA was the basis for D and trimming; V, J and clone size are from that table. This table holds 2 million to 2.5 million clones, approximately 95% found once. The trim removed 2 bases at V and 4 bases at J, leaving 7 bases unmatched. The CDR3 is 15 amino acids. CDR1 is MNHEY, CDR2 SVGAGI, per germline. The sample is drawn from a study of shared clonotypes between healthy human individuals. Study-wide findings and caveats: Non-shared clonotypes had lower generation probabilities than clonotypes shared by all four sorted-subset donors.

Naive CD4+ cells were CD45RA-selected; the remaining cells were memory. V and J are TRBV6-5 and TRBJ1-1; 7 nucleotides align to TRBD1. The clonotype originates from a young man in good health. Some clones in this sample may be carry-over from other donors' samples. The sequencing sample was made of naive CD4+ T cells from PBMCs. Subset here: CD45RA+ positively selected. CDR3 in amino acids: CASSYRWDSLTEAFF. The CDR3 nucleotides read TGTGCCAGCAGTTACCGCTGGGACAGCCTCACTGAAGCTTTCTTT.